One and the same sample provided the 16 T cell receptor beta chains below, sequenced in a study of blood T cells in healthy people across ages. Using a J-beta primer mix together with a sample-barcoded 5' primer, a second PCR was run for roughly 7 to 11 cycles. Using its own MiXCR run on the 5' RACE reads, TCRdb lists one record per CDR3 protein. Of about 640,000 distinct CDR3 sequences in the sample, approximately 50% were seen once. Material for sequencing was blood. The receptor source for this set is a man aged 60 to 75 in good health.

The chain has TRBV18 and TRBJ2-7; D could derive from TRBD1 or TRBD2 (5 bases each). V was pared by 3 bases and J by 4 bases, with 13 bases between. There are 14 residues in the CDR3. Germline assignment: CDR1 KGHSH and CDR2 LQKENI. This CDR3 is CASSPGTTRYEQYF. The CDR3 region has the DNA TGTGCCAGCTCACCCGGGACCACCCGATACGAGCAGTACTTC.

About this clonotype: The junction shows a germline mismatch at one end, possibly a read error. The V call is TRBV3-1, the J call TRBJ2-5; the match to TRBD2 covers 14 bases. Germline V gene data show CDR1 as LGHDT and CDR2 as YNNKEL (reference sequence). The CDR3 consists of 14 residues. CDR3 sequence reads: CAGSPGLAGGTQYF. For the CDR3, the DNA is TGTGCCGGCAGCCCCGGACTAGCGGGGGGGACCCAGTACTTC.

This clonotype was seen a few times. For the CDR3, the DNA is TGTGCCAGCAGCTTAGGGGGCCGATTGTATGGCTACACCTTC. This encodes CASSLGGRLYGYTF. The chain joins TRBV28 to TRBJ1-2; 7 positions agree with TRBD1. The V and J ends lost 6 bases and 5 bases, in that order; junction bases with no gene match: 9. The CDR3 has 14 amino acids. CDR1 and CDR2 from the germline V gene are MDHEN and SYDVKM.

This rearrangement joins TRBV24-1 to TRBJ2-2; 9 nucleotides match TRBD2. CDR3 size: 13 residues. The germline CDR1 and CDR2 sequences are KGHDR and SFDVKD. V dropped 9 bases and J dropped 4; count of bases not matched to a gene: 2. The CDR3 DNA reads TGTGCCACCCTAGCGGGGTCCACCGGGGAGCTGTTTTTT. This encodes CATLAGSTGELFF.

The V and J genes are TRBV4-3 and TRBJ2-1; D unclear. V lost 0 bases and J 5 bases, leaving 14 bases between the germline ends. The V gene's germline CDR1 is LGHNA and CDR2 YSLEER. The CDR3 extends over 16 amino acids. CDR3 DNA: TGCGCCAGCAGCCAAGAATGGGCGGTGTCGGACAATGAGCAGTTCTTC. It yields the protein CASSQEWAVSDNEQFF.

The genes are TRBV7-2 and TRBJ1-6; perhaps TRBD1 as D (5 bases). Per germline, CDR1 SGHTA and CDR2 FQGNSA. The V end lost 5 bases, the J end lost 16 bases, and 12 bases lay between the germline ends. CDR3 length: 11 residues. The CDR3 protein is CASSLQGYLHF. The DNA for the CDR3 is TGTGCCAGCAGCCTCCAGGGTTATCTCCACTTT.

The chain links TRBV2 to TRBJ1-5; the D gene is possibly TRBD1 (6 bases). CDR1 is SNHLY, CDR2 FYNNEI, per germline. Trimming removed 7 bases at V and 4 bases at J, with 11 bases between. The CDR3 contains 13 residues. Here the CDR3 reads CASMAGANQPQHF. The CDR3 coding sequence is TGTGCCAGCATGGCGGGGGCGAATCAGCCCCAGCATTTT.

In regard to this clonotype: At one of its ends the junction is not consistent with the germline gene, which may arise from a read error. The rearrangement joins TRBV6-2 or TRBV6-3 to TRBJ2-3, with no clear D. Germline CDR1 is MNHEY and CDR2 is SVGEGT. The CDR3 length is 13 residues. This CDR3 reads CASSYPGPDTRYF. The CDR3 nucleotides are TGTGCCAGCAGTTACCCAGGCCCAGATACGCGGTATTTT.

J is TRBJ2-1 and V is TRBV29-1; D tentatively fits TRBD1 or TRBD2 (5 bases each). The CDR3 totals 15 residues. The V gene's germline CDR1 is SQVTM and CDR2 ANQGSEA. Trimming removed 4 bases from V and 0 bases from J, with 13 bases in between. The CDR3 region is CSVVGGQSSYNEQFF. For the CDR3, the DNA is TGCAGCGTTGTTGGAGGACAAAGCTCCTACAATGAGCAGTTCTTC.

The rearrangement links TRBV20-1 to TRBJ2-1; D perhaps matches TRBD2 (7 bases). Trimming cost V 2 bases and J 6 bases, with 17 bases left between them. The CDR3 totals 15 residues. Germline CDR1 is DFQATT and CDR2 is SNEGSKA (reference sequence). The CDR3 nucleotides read TGCAGTGCTAGAAAACGGGGGGCCTGGTCCAATGAGCAGTTCTTC. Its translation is CSARKRGAWSNEQFF.

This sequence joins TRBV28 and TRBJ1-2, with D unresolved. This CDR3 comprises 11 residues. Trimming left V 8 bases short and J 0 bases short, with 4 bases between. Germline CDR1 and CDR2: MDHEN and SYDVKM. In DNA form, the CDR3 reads TGTGCCAGCGGGCCTAACTATGGCTACACCTTC. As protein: CASGPNYGYTF.

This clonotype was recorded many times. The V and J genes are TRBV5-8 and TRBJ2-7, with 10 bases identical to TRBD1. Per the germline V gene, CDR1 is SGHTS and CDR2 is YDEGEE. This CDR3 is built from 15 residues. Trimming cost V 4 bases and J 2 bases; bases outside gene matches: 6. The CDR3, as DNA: TGTGCCAGCAGCCTATCGGGACAGGGGACCTACGAGCAGTACTTC. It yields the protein CASSLSGQGTYEQYF.

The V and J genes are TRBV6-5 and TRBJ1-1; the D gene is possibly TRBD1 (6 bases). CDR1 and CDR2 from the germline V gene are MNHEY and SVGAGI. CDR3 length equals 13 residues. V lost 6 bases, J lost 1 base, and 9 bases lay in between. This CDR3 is CASRARGNTEAFF. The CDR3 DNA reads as TGTGCCAGCAGGGCCAGGGGGAACACTGAAGCTTTCTTT.

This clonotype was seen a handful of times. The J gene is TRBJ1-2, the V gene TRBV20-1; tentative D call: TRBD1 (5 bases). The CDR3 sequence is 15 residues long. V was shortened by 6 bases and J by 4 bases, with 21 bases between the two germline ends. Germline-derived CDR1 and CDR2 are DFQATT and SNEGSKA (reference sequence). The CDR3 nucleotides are TGCAGTGCGAATAGGGCCGGGGACGGGGGCTATGGCTACACCTTC. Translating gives CSANRAGDGGYGYTF.

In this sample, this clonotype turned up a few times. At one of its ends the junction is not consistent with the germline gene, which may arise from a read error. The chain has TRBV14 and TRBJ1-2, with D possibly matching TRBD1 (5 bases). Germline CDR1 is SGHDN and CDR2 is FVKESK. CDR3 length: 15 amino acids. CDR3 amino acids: CASSRTLAGNYGYTF. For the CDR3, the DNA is TGTGCCAGCAGCCGGACGCTGGCAGGGAACTATGGTTACACCTTC.

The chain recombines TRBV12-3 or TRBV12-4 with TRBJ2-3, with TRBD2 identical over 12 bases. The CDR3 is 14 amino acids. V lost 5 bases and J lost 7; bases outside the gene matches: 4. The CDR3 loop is CASSASGGANTQYF. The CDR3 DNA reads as TGTGCCAGCAGTGCTAGCGGGGGGGCGAATACGCAGTATTTT.